Presented here are 17 T cell receptor beta chains from one specimen sequenced in a study of blood T cell repertoires in COVID-19. Profiled with immunoSEQ multiplex PCR; TCRdb holds only in-frame clones, not every one. The sample records about 150,000 clones, roughly 88% being singletons. Sample: PBMCs or T cells enriched from blood (not recorded which). The receptor source for this set is a man aged 50 to 59 who had recovered from COVID-19.

The chain couples TRBV19 to TRBJ1-2; 8 positions agree with TRBD1. Germline V CDR1 and CDR2: LNHDA, SQIVND (reference sequence). The V segment lost 3 bases and the J segment 2 bases; nucleotides outside the gene matches: 2. This CDR3 has 14 amino acids. CDR3 nucleotides: TGTGCCAGTAGTATCGGGACAGGAAACTATGGCTACACCTTC. Amino acids: CASSIGTGNYGYTF.

This clone was counted once. The chain combines TRBV7-9 with TRBJ2-2; TRBD2 agrees at 12 bases. Looked up from germline, CDR1 is SEHNR and CDR2 is FQNEAQ (reference sequence). This CDR3 contains 17 residues. The trim removed 2 bases at V and 6 bases at J, leaving 7 bases unmatched. The CDR3 sequence is CASSLSLAGGSAGELFF. The CDR3 DNA follows: TGTGCCAGCAGCTTATCACTAGCGGGAGGTAGCGCCGGGGAGCTGTTTTTT.

In its sample, this clone was seen once. The chain couples TRBV28 to TRBJ2-3, with D possibly being TRBD2 (6 bases). Trimming cost V 2 bases and J 12 bases, with 12 bases left between them. Germline CDR1 is MDHEN and CDR2 is SYDVKM. This CDR3 spans 12 amino acids. This CDR3 is CASSLIREHQYF. The CDR3 DNA reads as TGTGCCAGCAGTTTAATCCGGGAGCATCAGTATTTT. The complete variable domain, with remaining parts taken from reference TRBV28 and TRBJ2-3, reads DVKVTQSSRYLVKRTGEKVFLECVQDMDHENMFWYRQDPGLGLRLIYFSYDVKMKEKGDIPEGYSVSREKKERFSLILESASTNQTSMYLCASSLIREHQYFGPGTRLTVL.

This chain uses TRBV11-1 with TRBJ2-3; 11 bases line up with TRBD1. Germline CDR1 and CDR2: SGHAT and FQDESV (reference sequence). This CDR3 region has 14 residues. Losses at the gene ends were 5 bases for V and 8 bases for J; bases not matched to a gene: 6. CDR3 residues: CASSPDRGRVTQYF. The CDR3 DNA reads as TGTGCCAGCAGCCCGGACAGGGGGCGGGTTACGCAGTATTTT.

This clone was counted between two and nine times. The chain recombines TRBV13 with TRBJ2-7; a weak D match, TRBD1 (6 bases). V lost 4 bases to trimming and J lost 1 base, with 14 bases between them. CDR1 PRHDT and CDR2 FYEKMQ come from the germline V gene (reference sequence). The CDR3 contains 15 residues. The CDR3 loop is CASSSTGTYSYEQYV. The DNA of the CDR3 is TGTGCCAGCAGCTCAACAGGGACCTATTCCTACGAGCAGTACGTC.

The rearrangement links TRBV12-3 or TRBV12-4 to TRBJ2-7; no definite D call. This CDR3 contains 13 residues. V was cut by 7 bases and J by 1 base, with 11 bases left in between. For the CDR3, the DNA is TGTGCCAGCACCTTCTCCCAGTCCTACGAGCAGTACTTC. This gives the protein CASTFSQSYEQYF.

This chain joins TRBV2 and TRBJ1-5; D is possibly TRBD1 (6 bases). Trimming took off 1 base at V and 6 bases at J, with 13 bases between the two ends. The CDR3 extends over 15 amino acids. Per germline, CDR1 SNHLY and CDR2 FYNNEI. CDR3 sequence reads: CASSEEQGTFQPQHF. Here the CDR3 DNA reads TGTGCCAGCAGTGAAGAACAGGGAACTTTTCAGCCCCAGCATTTT.

The J gene is TRBJ2-1, the V gene TRBV5-4, with 11 bases that match TRBD2. The CDR3 covers 18 residues. In germline, CDR1 is SGHNT, CDR2 YYREEE (reference sequence). V was clipped by 0 bases and J by 1 base; unmatched bases: 6. Written as DNA, the CDR3 is TGTGCCAGCAGCTTGGGGCTAGCGGGGGGCCGGTCCTACAATGAGCAGTTCTTC. This gives the protein CASSLGLAGGRSYNEQFF.

The chain links TRBV5-4 to TRBJ2-2, with 11 positions matching TRBD1. Germline CDR1 SGHNT, CDR2 YYREEE (reference sequence). The CDR3 contains 16 residues. The ends lost 5 bases at V and 4 bases at J; junction bases unmatched: 7. The CDR3 protein is CASRRTGGAGTGELFF. CDR3 nucleotides: TGTGCCAGCAGACGGACAGGGGGCGCGGGCACCGGGGAGCTGTTTTTT.

The CDR3 region has the DNA TGTGCCAGCAGACTAGGACAGCCCTCTAACTATGGCTACACCTTC. It translates to CASRLGQPSNYGYTF. V gene TRBV27 combines with J gene TRBJ1-2, with D perhaps matching TRBD1 (6 bases). The CDR3 contains 15 residues. Germline CDR1 is MNHEY and CDR2 is SMNVEV (reference sequence). Trimming removed 6 bases from V and 0 bases from J, with 14 bases in between.

This chain links TRBV19 with TRBJ1-5; tentatively, D is TRBD1 (5 bases). CDR3 size: 16 residues. With 6 bases removed from V and 0 bases from J, the gap between germline ends came to 15 bases. In germline, CDR1 is LNHDA, CDR2 SQIVND (reference sequence). The CDR3 region has the DNA TGTGCCAGTAGCGACCTGGGGCGTATTAGCAATCAGCCCCAGCATTTT. Translated: CASSDLGRISNQPQHF.

This rearrangement joins TRBV4-1 to TRBJ2-1; TRBD1 matches 10 bases. CDR3 length: 16 residues. V shed 4 bases, J shed 1 base, and the junction held 4 bases outside the gene matches. Germline CDR1 MGHRA, CDR2 YSYEKL. Written as DNA, the CDR3 is TGCGCCAGCAGCCCGGGACAGGGGACTTCCTACAATGAGCAGTTCTTC. As protein: CASSPGQGTSYNEQFF.

This sequence joins TRBV15 and TRBJ1-2; TRBD1 aligns across 9 bases. CDR3 size: 16 residues. CDR1 and CDR2 (germline): LNHNV, YYDKDF (reference sequence). The V and J ends lost 5 bases and 1 base, in that order; junction bases with no gene match: 8. The CDR3 sequence is CATSPMGQGDNYGYTF. Written as DNA, the CDR3 is TGTGCCACCAGCCCAATGGGACAGGGAGATAACTATGGCTACACCTTC.

The chain joins TRBV29-1 to TRBJ1-2, with a tentative D call TRBD1 (6 bases). V was trimmed by 6 bases and J by 4 bases, leaving 12 bases between them. This CDR3 is 12 amino acids long. CDR1 is SQVTM, CDR2 ANQGSEA, per germline. The CDR3 DNA reads as TGCAGCGTATCGGGACATCTCTATGGCTACACCTTC. Translating it yields CSVSGHLYGYTF.

The chain recombines TRBV11-2 with TRBJ2-3; D is uncertain. CDR1 is SGHAT and CDR2 is FQNNGV in the germline V gene. Deletions cut 0 bases from V and 7 bases from J, with 8 bases between. This CDR3 comprises 13 residues. CDR3 loop: CASSLDLGHTQYF. The CDR3 nucleotides read TGTGCCAGCAGCTTAGATCTTGGCCATACGCAGTATTTT.

The V gene is TRBV30, the J gene TRBJ2-5; D is perhaps TRBD2 (6 bases). CDR3 length: 14 amino acids. Deletions cut 4 bases from V and 4 bases from J, with 16 bases between. The germline CDR1 and CDR2 sequences are GTSNPN and SVGIG (reference sequence). CDR3: CAWMMPGGSETQYF. CDR3 bases: TGTGCCTGGATGATGCCCGGGGGATCAGAGACCCAGTACTTC.

The chain uses TRBV3-1 (or the pseudogene TRBV3-2) and TRBJ2-2; D is perhaps TRBD1 (6 bases). V was trimmed by 4 bases and J by 4 bases, leaving 19 bases between them. This CDR3 has 17 amino acids. The V gene's germline CDR1 is LGHDT and CDR2 YNNKEL (reference sequence). CDR3 sequence reads: CASSLPPGHGFTGELFF. The CDR3 bases are TGTGCCAGCAGCCTACCCCCGGGACACGGGTTCACCGGGGAGCTGTTTTTT.